This TCR beta chain was profiled in a study of a mutant IDH1 vaccine in newly diagnosed glioma. Study-wide context: Scheduled for weeks 1, 3, 5, 7, 11, 15, 19 and 23, eight vaccinations were given to patients. The initiation of vaccination occurred 4-6 weeks after radiotherapy alone, or with temozolomide cycles. General study points: The authors found pseudoprogression apparently unrelated to changes in top peripheral T cell clonotypes.

Time point here: week 5, during vaccination. The vaccine gave 300 ug of a 20-mer mutant IDH1 peptide subcutaneously per dose. The CDR3 is 14 amino acids. V dropped 1 base and J dropped 1 base, with 4 bases sitting between them. Germline CDR1 reads LGHNA; CDR2 reads YNFKEQ. Details on this clone: Its antigen is still unknown.

The assay was immunoSEQ multiplex PCR, and TCRdb's table has in-frame clones only and misses some. The repertoire holds over 50,000 clones, with 75% to 90% as singletons. The starting material was PBMCs, obtained from a glioma patient whose treatment included an IDH1 peptide vaccine. This chain links TRBV4-2 with TRBJ2-2, with D unresolved. The sequence derives from a woman in her thirties or forties with glioma. CDR3: CASSQGENTGELFF. CDR3 in DNA: TGTGCCAGCAGCCAAGGGGAGAACACCGGGGAGCTGTTTTTT.